Listed here is a single T cell receptor (beta chain). Produced via immunoSEQ multiplex PCR; TCRdb's table is partial and in-frame only. The sample holds approximately 200,000 clones, about 82% seen once. Losses at the gene ends were 6 bases for V and 6 bases for J; bases not matched to a gene: 7. Germline lookup yields CDR1 LNHDA and CDR2 SQIVND (reference sequence). This CDR3 has 15 amino acids. The data were taken from a study of blood T cell repertoires in COVID-19. The sequencing sample was made of PBMCs or T cells enriched from blood (not recorded which). This TCR was sampled from a woman aged 25 to 39 who had recovered from COVID-19. The chain is built from TRBV19 and TRBJ1-4, with 10 bases matching TRBD1. The CDR3 coding sequence is TGTGCCAGTAGCATTCGACAGGGGGCGGATGAAAAACTGTTTTTT. The encoded protein is CASSIRQGADEKLFF.